This T cell receptor (beta chain) derives from a study of T cell responses to AZD1222 COVID-19 vaccine (dated by TCRdb to the early 2020s). For the wider study: Because spike-specific TCR depth and breadth did not differ between the two schedules, AZD1222 recipients who got a second dose at roughly 4 weeks were pooled with those who got a second dose at roughly 12 weeks. Trial participants were enrolled into age subgroups of 18-55, 56-69 and 70-plus years, which contained about 150, 27 and 61 TCR-sequenced participants, respectively. A total of about 230 trial participants underwent TCR sequencing, of whom 207 received two doses of AZD1222 and 26 received two doses of the MenACWY control vaccine. The research as a whole found: The 56-69-year group was small, and its depth increase did not reach significance, likely because of low power. Conclusions about previously exposed vaccinees are limited, since just five or six AZD1222 recipients were seropositive for SARS-CoV-2 at baseline. After two AZD1222 doses, both the breadth and the depth of spike-specific TCRs were significantly higher than at day 0 and than in MenACWY recipients. Because no day 14 peak-response samples were available, repertoires were characterized only after the peak T cell response. Most participants were white British and females outnumbered males, and the authors suggested that clonal diversity may have been underestimated. Nearly half of unique spike-specific TCRs reportedly recognized epitopes outside regions mutated in the B.1.351 and B.1.1.7 variants. CD4 TCRs associated with the vaccine covered the entire spike protein, and the dominant responses were in regions 160-218 and 743-854.

A note on this clone: Its antigen specificity is not known. Base qualities are not provided; no much larger clone lies one nucleotide away.

Reading the label with the study, this specimen's time point is: baseline before first vaccination. Vaccinee samples came from UK trials COV001 and COV002, including a single-blind randomized controlled phase 2/3 trial of AZD1222 (ChAdOx1 nCoV-19) in healthy adults. For TCRbeta chain sequencing, PBMC samples were collected from trial participants at day 0 and at day 28 after the second dose. The CDR3 regions of human TCRbeta chains were analyzed by immunosequencing. As for how the authors treated the data: Repertoire TCRs were matched against a reference library of SARS-CoV-2-specific TCRs generated with the MIRA antigen-specificity platform. Breadth was defined as the fraction of unique TCRs that were SARS-CoV-2-associated, and depth was defined as the fraction of total T cells that were SARS-CoV-2-associated. Using the MIRA data, every spike-specific TCR was mapped to the spike region that the TCR reacted to and assigned to either a CD4 or a CD8 class. Log10-transformed breadth and depth values were compared by one-way ANOVA with Sidak's multiple comparisons tests. TCRdb's version of the immuneACCESS table is confined to in-frame rearrangements and falls short of the full clone set. An unresolved V gene accounts for under half of the shortfall where checked; the remainder is of unknown origin. D and trimming were read from the DNA, whereas the V and J calls and clone size are those reported in that table. This sample lists around 250,000 clones; 93% were detected once. The ten largest clones capture around 0.58% of the sample.

Looking up the germline V gene yields CDR1 MDHEN and CDR2 SYDVKM. Measured from the cysteine to the phenylalanine, the CDR3 is 12 residues long. The read is trimmed to its CDR3 DNA, 36 bases read in frame from base 1. V drops 10 bases and J drops 4 bases, leaving 13 bases in between. Sequenced material: peripheral blood, taken on day 0 of AZD1222 vaccination. The rearrangement combines TRBV28 with TRBJ1-1, with no confident D gene call. The sequence was obtained from an adult in good health. The nucleotide sequence is given as TGTGCCACCGTCCGGGTGGGCACTGAAGCTTTCTTT. The resulting protein is CATVRVGTEAFF.